The source of this TCR beta chain is a study of blood T cells in healthy people across ages. Study observations and caveats: A roughly linear fall in TCR beta diversity per million T cells was seen with increasing age.

A J-beta primer mix and a sample-barcoded 5' primer were used in a second PCR of about 7 to 12 cycles. Through a template-switch adaptor with 12 random nucleotides, each cDNA molecule received a tag. TCRdb itself ran the 5' RACE reads through MiXCR, one entry per CDR3 protein. Here the sample spans fewer than 900,000 distinct CDR3 sequences, approximately 43% being singletons. Each donor supplied roughly 9 milliliters of peripheral blood. This clonotype was counted only a few times. Its target is not known. CDR1 SGHRS and CDR2 YFSETQ come from the germline V gene. Between the trimmed V and J ends, which lost 9 bases and 4 bases, there was a span of 20 bases. CDR3 length: 16 residues.

The chain uses TRBV5-1 and TRBJ1-6, with D possibly matching TRBD1 (5 bases). Material for sequencing was blood. This clonotype was obtained from a woman in her sixties or seventies in good health. CDR3 sequence (DNA): TGCGCCACCACCTTTGTAGCGACAGATTATAATTCACCCCTCCACTTT. Translated: CATTFVATDYNSPLHF.